This entry is about one T cell receptor (beta chain). Its specificity is not known. This specimen belongs to a study of cytotoxic CD8 clonotypes in ibrutinib-treated CLL. Study-level background: Response was recorded as partial in about 24 patients and complete in 2; at median roughly 68 months, approximately 15 remained remitted and roughly 12 had progressed. The samples contained 255,043 productive templates on average. They also contained an average of approximately 100,000 productive rearrangements. General observations from the study: Having risen at ibrutinib response, clonality had fallen back toward baseline by progression.

TCRdb keeps only in-frame clones here, not all; method: immunoSEQ multiplex PCR. The table includes 250,000 to 350,000 clones, 70% to 80% detected once. The CDR3 spans 15 residues. Germline lookup yields CDR1 SGDLS and CDR2 YYNGEE. V lost 1 base to trimming and J lost 3 bases; unmatched junction nucleotides: 6. The sequence was collected from a human donor with chronic lymphocytic leukemia. The chain recombines TRBV9 with TRBJ2-7; 8 bases fit TRBD1. The sequences come from PBMCs, collected at disease progression, from a patient treated with ibrutinib. The CDR3 DNA sequence: TGTGCCAGCAGCGTAAATCCGGGACAGGTCTACGAGCAGTACTTC. The encoded protein is CASSVNPGQVYEQYF.